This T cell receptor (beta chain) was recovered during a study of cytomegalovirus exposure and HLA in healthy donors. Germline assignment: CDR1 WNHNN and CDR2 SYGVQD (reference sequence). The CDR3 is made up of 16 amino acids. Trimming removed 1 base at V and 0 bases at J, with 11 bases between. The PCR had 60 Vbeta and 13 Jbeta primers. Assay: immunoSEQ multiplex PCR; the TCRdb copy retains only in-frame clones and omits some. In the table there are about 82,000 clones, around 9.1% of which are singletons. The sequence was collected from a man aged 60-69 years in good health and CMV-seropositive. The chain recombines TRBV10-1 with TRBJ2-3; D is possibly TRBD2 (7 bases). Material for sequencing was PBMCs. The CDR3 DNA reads TGCGCCAGCAGTGAGTTTGCGGGGGCTAGCACAGATACGCAGTATTTT. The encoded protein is CASSEFAGASTDTQYF.